The 30 T cell receptor beta chains in this list originate from one sample, sequenced in a study of blood T cell repertoires in COVID-19. The data were produced by immunoSEQ multiplex PCR, yet TCRdb's version contains in-frame clones alone and is incomplete. The table includes 110,000 to 150,000 clones, 85% to 90% detected once. The specimen sequenced was PBMCs or T cells enriched from blood (not recorded which). The receptors here all came from a man in his 60s who had recovered from COVID-19.

The chain joins TRBV5-6 to TRBJ1-6; no clear D gene. Germline-derived CDR1 and CDR2 are SGHDT and YYEEEE. The CDR3 covers 16 residues. V lost 4 bases to trimming and J lost 7 bases, with 18 bases between them. DNA of the CDR3: TGTGCCAGCAGCCGTAATGTAGGTACTAAAAATTCACCCCTCCACTTT. Amino acids: CASSRNVGTKNSPLHF.

The genes are TRBV6-1 and TRBJ2-6; D is unresolved. V was pared by 2 bases and J by 0 bases, with 11 bases between. This CDR3 has 17 amino acids. Germline values: CDR1 MNHNS, CDR2 SASEGT. CDR3 protein: CASSELLVGSGANVLTF. The CDR3 bases are TGTGCCAGCAGTGAACTATTGGTTGGCTCTGGGGCCAACGTCCTGACTTTC.

The chain employs TRBV15 and TRBJ2-2; 8 bases fit TRBD2. After removal of 2 bases from V and 1 base from J, the junction contained 9 bases not matched to a gene. The CDR3 has 18 amino acids. Germline CDR1 reads LNHNV; CDR2 reads YYDKDF (reference sequence). The CDR3 is CATSRMRSSGKNTGELFF. CDR3 coding DNA: TGTGCCACCAGCAGAATGAGAAGTAGCGGGAAGAACACCGGGGAGCTGTTTTTT.

The chain is built from TRBV7-8 and TRBJ2-7; D is possibly TRBD2 (5 bases). V was shortened by 7 bases and J by 7 bases, with 11 bases between the two germline ends. The CDR3 loop spans 11 amino acids. The germline V gene has CDR1 SGHVS and CDR2 FQNEAQ. CDR3 bases: TGTGCCAGCACCCTAAGCGGTGAGCAGTACTTC. It yields the protein CASTLSGEQYF.

V and J are TRBV18 and TRBJ2-7; D might be TRBD1 (6 bases). Germline V CDR1 and CDR2: KGHSH, LQKENI. CDR3 length equals 16 residues. V dropped 5 bases and J dropped 3 bases, with 20 bases sitting between them. CDR3: CASSSLMGASSYEQYF. As DNA, the CDR3 is TGTGCCAGCTCATCTTTGATGGGGGCTAGTAGCTACGAGCAGTACTTC.

The chain joins TRBV7-3 to TRBJ2-7; D unresolved. The CDR3 covers 15 residues. Germline V gene data show CDR1 as SGHTA and CDR2 as FQGTGA. Trimming removed 5 bases from V and 7 bases from J, with 21 bases in between. CDR3 sequence reads: CASSPQGGTRLEQYF. CDR3 in DNA: TGTGCCAGCAGCCCCCAAGGCGGAACCCGCTTGGAGCAGTACTTC.

The chain employs TRBV2 and TRBJ2-7, with 12 bases identical to TRBD2. CDR3 size: 15 residues. Germline V gene sequence: CDR1 SNHLY, CDR2 FYNNEI. V shed 2 bases and J 7 bases; nucleotides not matched to a gene: 6. CDR3 nucleotide sequence: TGTGCCAGCAGTGAACTAGCGGGAGGGCCGAGGGAGCAGTACTTC. This translates into CASSELAGGPREQYF.

J is TRBJ2-7 and V is TRBV6-4, with D possibly being TRBD1 (5 bases). This CDR3 has 15 residues. Trimming took off 8 bases at V and 2 bases at J, with 19 bases between the two ends. Germline V CDR1 and CDR2: MRHNA, SNTAGT. CDR3 nucleotides: TGTGCCAGCCCCCCTACCGACAGAGAGACCTACGAGCAGTACTTC. Translated: CASPPTDRETYEQYF.

This rearrangement joins TRBV30 to TRBJ2-1, with 7 positions matching TRBD2. The length of the CDR3 is 14 residues. Per germline, CDR1 GTSNPN and CDR2 SVGIG (reference sequence). The ends lost 5 bases at V and 4 bases at J; junction bases unmatched: 8. The CDR3 is CAWVGTNKYNEQFF. The CDR3 nucleotides are TGTGCCTGGGTCGGGACTAACAAATACAATGAGCAGTTCTTC.

The CDR3 region has the DNA TGTGCCAGCCAAGGGGTAGCGGGGAAAGGGGGAAAACTGTTTTTT. This translates into CASQGVAGKGGKLFF. The chain links TRBV2 to TRBJ1-4; D possibly corresponds to TRBD1 (6 bases). The CDR3 loop spans 15 amino acids. V lost 8 bases, J lost 10 bases, and 23 bases lay in between. The germline V gene has CDR1 SNHLY and CDR2 FYNNEI. Using reference TRBV2 and TRBJ1-4 for the parts outside the CDR3, the full variable domain is EPEVTQTPSHQVTQMGQEVILRCVPISNHLYFYWYRQILGQKVEFLVSFYNNEISEKSEIFDDQFSVERPDGSNFTLKIRSTKLEDSAMYFCASQGVAGKGGKLFFGSGTQLSVL.

V gene TRBV15 combines with J gene TRBJ2-2; the D is unclear. The CDR3 totals 12 residues. V was shortened by 0 bases and J by 7 bases, with 3 bases between the two germline ends. Germline CDR1 LNHNV, CDR2 YYDKDF (reference sequence). The DNA for the CDR3 is TGTGCCACCAGCAGAGATCTCGGGGAGCTGTTTTTT. Translated, it gives CATSRDLGELFF.

The CDR3 protein is CASSPSNEKLFF. The CDR3 DNA follows: TGTGCCAGCAGTCCATCCAATGAAAAACTGTTTTTT. The V and J genes are TRBV27 and TRBJ1-4, with D uncertain. This CDR3 has 12 amino acids. V lost 5 bases and J 5 bases, leaving 6 bases between the germline ends. The germline gives CDR1 MNHEY, CDR2 SMNVEV (reference sequence).

The rearrangement joins TRBV27 to TRBJ1-1, with D possibly being TRBD1 (5 bases). Per the germline V gene, CDR1 is MNHEY and CDR2 is SMNVEV (reference sequence). Trimming cost V 5 bases and J 2 bases, with 15 bases left between them. The CDR3 is 15 residues long. The DNA for the CDR3 is TGTGCCAGCAGTCCCTGGGCGGGGCTAAACACTGAAGCTTTCTTT. Protein sequence: CASSPWAGLNTEAFF.

The chain uses TRBV28 and TRBJ1-5; unclear D gene. The germline V gene has CDR1 MDHEN and CDR2 SYDVKM. The CDR3 is 18 residues long. V lost 7 bases and J 0 bases, leaving 22 bases between the germline ends. The CDR3 region is CASTPRWNTIYSNQPQHF. The CDR3 DNA reads as TGTGCCAGCACCCCCAGGTGGAACACCATCTATAGCAATCAGCCCCAGCATTTT. The full variable domain, with the rest looked up from reference TRBV28 and TRBJ1-5, is DVKVTQSSRYLVKRTGEKVFLECVQDMDHENMFWYRQDPGLGLRLIYFSYDVKMKEKGDIPEGYSVSREKKERFSLILESASTNQTSMYLCASTPRWNTIYSNQPQHFGDGTRLSIL.

This chain links TRBV19 with TRBJ1-1; D unresolved. The CDR3 runs 15 residues. Per germline, CDR1 LNHDA and CDR2 SQIVND (reference sequence). Trimming removed 3 bases at V and 4 bases at J, with 15 bases between. Here the CDR3 reads CASSIGRRRGTEAFF. CDR3 nucleotides: TGTGCCAGTAGTATCGGGCGGCGACGGGGCACTGAAGCTTTCTTT.

The chain couples TRBV5-6 to TRBJ1-6; a weak D match, TRBD1 (5 bases). V lost 0 bases to trimming and J lost 9 bases, with 13 bases between them. Germline loops: CDR1 SGHDT, CDR2 YYEEEE. The length of the CDR3 is 15 residues. CDR3 residues: CASSLDGREGSPLHF. CDR3 sequence (DNA): TGTGCCAGCAGCTTGGATGGCAGGGAGGGTTCACCCCTCCACTTT.

V gene TRBV19 combines with J gene TRBJ2-5; 10 positions agree with TRBD1. Per germline, CDR1 LNHDA and CDR2 SQIVND (reference sequence). This CDR3 is 16 amino acids long. The ends lost 5 bases at V and 5 bases at J; junction bases unmatched: 11. CDR3 nucleotide sequence: TGTGCCAGTAGTCCTCGCGAGTGGGGACAGGGGGAGACCCAGTACTTC. Protein product: CASSPREWGQGETQYF.

The chain couples TRBV7-6 to TRBJ2-7, with D tentatively TRBD2 (6 bases). Germline V gives CDR1 SGHVS, CDR2 FNYEAQ. The CDR3 loop spans 16 amino acids. Trimming took 3 bases from V and 0 from J, leaving 15 bases between them. This CDR3 reads CASSLTGTLSSYEQYF. The CDR3 bases are TGTGCCAGCAGCTTGACCGGGACTTTAAGCTCCTACGAGCAGTACTTC.

This chain links TRBV13 with TRBJ1-1; D ambiguous. V was pared by 3 bases and J by 4 bases, with 9 bases between. Germline CDR1 reads PRHDT; CDR2 reads FYEKMQ (reference sequence). This CDR3 has 13 residues. The CDR3 here is CASSFSGRTEAFF. The CDR3 bases are TGTGCCAGCAGCTTCTCAGGTCGCACTGAAGCTTTCTTT.

This chain links TRBV27 with TRBJ2-1; 7 nucleotides match TRBD2. The length of the CDR3 is 13 residues. The germline CDR1 and CDR2 sequences are MNHEY and SMNVEV (reference sequence). The trim removed 2 bases at V and 7 bases at J, leaving 2 bases unmatched. This chain's CDR3 is CASSLGRENEQFF. The CDR3 nucleotides read TGTGCCAGCAGTTTAGGGAGGGAGAATGAGCAGTTCTTC.

The rearrangement uses TRBV2 and TRBJ1-2; TRBD1 matches at 7 bases. The CDR3 has 13 residues. Germline loops: CDR1 SNHLY, CDR2 FYNNEI. V lost 6 bases to trimming and J lost 5 bases; unmatched junction nucleotides: 6. For the CDR3, the DNA is TGTGCCAGCAGCGCCGACAGGGAGTATGGCTACACCTTC. Protein product: CASSADREYGYTF.

This CDR3 is CASSIRAGNTIYF. For the CDR3, the DNA is TGTGCCAGTAGTATCAGGGCCGGAAACACCATATATTTT. The chain employs TRBV19 and TRBJ1-3; D possibly corresponds to TRBD1 (5 bases). Trimming pared 3 bases from V and 4 bases from J, leaving 7 bases between. Looked up from germline, CDR1 is LNHDA and CDR2 is SQIVND (reference sequence). The CDR3 sequence is 13 residues long.

A note on this clone: Distinct nucleotide sequences in the sample also encode this CDR3. The V and J genes are TRBV7-3 and TRBJ1-1; 9 bases agree with TRBD1. CDR1 and CDR2 (germline): SGHTA, FQGTGA. The CDR3 consists of 14 residues. The junction had 6 bases not matched to a gene; V was cut back by 5 bases and J by 5 bases. The CDR3 DNA sequence: TGTGCCAGCAGCCTCGGACAGGGGAATACTGAAGCTTTCTTT. This gives the protein CASSLGQGNTEAFF.

The V call is TRBV5-4, the J call TRBJ1-2; tentatively, D is TRBD1 (6 bases). Trimming cost V 0 bases and J 8 bases, with 11 bases left between them. The CDR3 runs to 13 residues. CDR1 is SGHNT, CDR2 YYREEE, per germline (reference sequence). The CDR3 sequence: CASSLVQGRGYTF. The DNA of the CDR3 is TGTGCCAGCAGCTTGGTTCAGGGGCGAGGCTACACCTTC.

The chain couples TRBV5-5 to TRBJ1-5; D is perhaps TRBD1 (5 bases). V was pared by 2 bases and J by 1 base, with 7 bases between. The CDR3 length is 14 residues. Per the germline V gene, CDR1 is SGHKS and CDR2 is YYEKEE (reference sequence). CDR3 protein: CASSLTGSNQPQHF. Here the CDR3 DNA reads TGTGCCAGCAGCTTAACAGGAAGCAATCAGCCCCAGCATTTT.

The V and J genes are TRBV5-4 and TRBJ1-6; possible D gene TRBD1, 6 bases. CDR3 length: 13 amino acids. Germline V gives CDR1 SGHNT, CDR2 YYREEE (reference sequence). V lost 5 bases and J 7 bases, leaving 10 bases between the germline ends. The CDR3 DNA sequence: TGTGCCAGCAGAAGGACAGCGAATTCACCCCTCCACTTT. Residues: CASRRTANSPLHF.

The table lists this clone with a few counts. This chain connects TRBV30 to TRBJ2-2, with no clear D. Germline V gene data show CDR1 as GTSNPN and CDR2 as SVGIG (reference sequence). The CDR3 consists of 14 residues. Trimming pared 0 bases from V and 5 bases from J, leaving 10 bases between. CDR3 in DNA: TGTGCCTGGAGTGTAGTCGAACAAACCGGGGAGCTGTTTTTT. This codes for CAWSVVEQTGELFF.

The chain recombines TRBV27 with TRBJ2-6; 9 nucleotides align to TRBD1. Germline-derived CDR1 and CDR2 are MNHEY and SMNVEV (reference sequence). The CDR3 length is 18 residues. The V segment lost 7 bases and the J segment 1 base; nucleotides outside the gene matches: 11. The CDR3 DNA follows: TGTGCCAGCATGCCTCTCCGGGACAGGGTGTCTGGGGCCAACGTCCTGACTTTC. Translation gives CASMPLRDRVSGANVLTF.

The CDR3 region is CASSTRVSPYTF. In nucleotides, the CDR3 is TGTGCCAGCAGTACTAGGGTCAGCCCATACACCTTC. This chain connects TRBV6-5 to TRBJ1-2; D is unresolved. CDR3 size: 12 residues. The germline CDR1 and CDR2 sequences are MNHEY and SVGAGI. Trimming stripped 5 bases from V and 11 bases from J, with 15 bases between.

The chain has TRBV5-1 and TRBJ1-3, with 9 bases lining up with TRBD1. Germline trimming cut 0 bases from V and 4 bases from J; bases unmatched to any gene: 2. The CDR3 covers 15 residues. The V gene's germline CDR1 is SGHRS and CDR2 YFSETQ. This chain's CDR3 is CASSLGTGAGNTIYF. Here the CDR3 DNA reads TGCGCCAGCAGCTTGGGGACAGGGGCAGGAAACACCATATATTTT.